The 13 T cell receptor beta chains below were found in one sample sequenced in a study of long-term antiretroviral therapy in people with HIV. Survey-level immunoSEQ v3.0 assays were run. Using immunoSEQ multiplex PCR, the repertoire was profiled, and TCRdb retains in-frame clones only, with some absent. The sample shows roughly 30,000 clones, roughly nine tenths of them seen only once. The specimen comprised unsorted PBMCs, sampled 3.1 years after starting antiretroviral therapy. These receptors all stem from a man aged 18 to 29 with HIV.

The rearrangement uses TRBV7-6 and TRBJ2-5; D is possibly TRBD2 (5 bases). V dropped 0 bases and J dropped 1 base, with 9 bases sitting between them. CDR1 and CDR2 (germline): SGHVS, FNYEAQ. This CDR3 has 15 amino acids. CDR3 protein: CASSLASRAQETQYF. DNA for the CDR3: TGTGCCAGCAGCTTAGCCTCGAGGGCCCAAGAGACCCAGTACTTC.

CDR3 residues: CASSPRQTYNEQFF. DNA for the CDR3: TGTGCCAGCAGCCCACGACAGACGTACAATGAGCAGTTCTTC. This chain links TRBV9 with TRBJ2-1; possibly TRBD1 for D (5 bases). The CDR3 is 14 amino acids. V was pared by 4 bases and J by 4 bases, with 12 bases between. Germline lookup yields CDR1 SGDLS and CDR2 YYNGEE.

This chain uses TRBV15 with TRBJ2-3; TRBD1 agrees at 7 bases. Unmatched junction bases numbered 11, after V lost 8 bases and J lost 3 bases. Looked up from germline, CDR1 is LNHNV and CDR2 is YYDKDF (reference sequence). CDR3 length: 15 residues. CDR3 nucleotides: TGTGCCACCCGTCCAGGGACAGCCTTTACAGATACGCAGTATTTT. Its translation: CATRPGTAFTDTQYF.

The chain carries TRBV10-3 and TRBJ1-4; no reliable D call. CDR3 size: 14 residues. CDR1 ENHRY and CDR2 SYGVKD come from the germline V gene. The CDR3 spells CAIREDGGNEKLFF. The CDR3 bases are TGTGCTATCCGTGAGGACGGCGGAAATGAAAAACTGTTTTTT.

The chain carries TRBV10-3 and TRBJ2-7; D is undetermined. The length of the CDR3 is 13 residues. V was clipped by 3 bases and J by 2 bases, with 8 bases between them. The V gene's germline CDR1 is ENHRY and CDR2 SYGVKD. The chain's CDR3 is CAISEGGTYEQYF. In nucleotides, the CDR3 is TGTGCCATCAGTGAAGGCGGCACCTACGAGCAGTACTTC.

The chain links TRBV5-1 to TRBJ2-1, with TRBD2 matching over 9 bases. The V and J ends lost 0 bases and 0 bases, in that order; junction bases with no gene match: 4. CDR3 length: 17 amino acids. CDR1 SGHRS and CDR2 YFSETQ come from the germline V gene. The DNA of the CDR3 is TGCGCCAGCAGCTTGGGGGGTAGCGGGAGCTCCTACAATGAGCAGTTCTTC. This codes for CASSLGGSGSSYNEQFF.

The CDR3 sequence: CATSARITDTQYF. In DNA, the CDR3 is TGTGCCACCAGCGCCAGAATCACAGATACGCAGTATTTT. The chain carries TRBV15 and TRBJ2-3, with D hard to call. CDR3 size: 13 residues. Trimming pared 5 bases from V and 2 bases from J, leaving 8 bases between. Germline-derived CDR1 and CDR2 are LNHNV and YYDKDF (reference sequence).

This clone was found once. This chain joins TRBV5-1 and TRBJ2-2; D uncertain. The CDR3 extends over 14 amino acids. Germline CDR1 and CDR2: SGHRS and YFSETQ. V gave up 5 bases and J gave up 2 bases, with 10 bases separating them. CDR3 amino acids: CASRSASNTGELFF. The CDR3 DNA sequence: TGCGCCAGCAGGTCGGCGAGTAACACCGGGGAGCTGTTTTTT.

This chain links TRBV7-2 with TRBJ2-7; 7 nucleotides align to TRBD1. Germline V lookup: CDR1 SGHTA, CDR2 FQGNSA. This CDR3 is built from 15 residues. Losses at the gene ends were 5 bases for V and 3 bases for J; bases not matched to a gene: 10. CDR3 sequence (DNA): TGTGCCAGCAGCACTCCTCGGGACAGCCGCTACGAGCAGTACTTC. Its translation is CASSTPRDSRYEQYF. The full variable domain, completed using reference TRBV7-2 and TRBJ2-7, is GAGVSQSPSNKVTEKGKDVELRCDPISGHTALYWYRQSLGQGLEFLIYFQGNSAPDKSGLPSDRFSAERTGGSVSTLTIQRTQQEDSAVYLCASSTPRDSRYEQYFGPGTRLTVT.

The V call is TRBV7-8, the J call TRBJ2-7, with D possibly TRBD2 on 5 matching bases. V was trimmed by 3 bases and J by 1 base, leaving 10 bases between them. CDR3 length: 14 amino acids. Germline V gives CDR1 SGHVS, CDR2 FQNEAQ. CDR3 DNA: TGTGCCAGCAGCTTCCCACTAGTTTCCTACGAGCAGTACTTC. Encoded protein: CASSFPLVSYEQYF.

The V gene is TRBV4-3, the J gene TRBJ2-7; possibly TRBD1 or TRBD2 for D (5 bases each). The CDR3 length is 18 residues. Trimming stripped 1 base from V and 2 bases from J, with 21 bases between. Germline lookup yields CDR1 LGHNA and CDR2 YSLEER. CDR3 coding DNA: TGCGCCAGCAGCCAAGGCACTTGGGGAGACAGTAGTCCCTACGAGCAGTACTTC. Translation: CASSQGTWGDSSPYEQYF.

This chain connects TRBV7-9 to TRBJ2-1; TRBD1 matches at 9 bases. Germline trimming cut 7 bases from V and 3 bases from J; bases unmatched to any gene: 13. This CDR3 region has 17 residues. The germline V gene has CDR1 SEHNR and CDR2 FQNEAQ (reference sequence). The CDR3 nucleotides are TGTGCCAGCACCGGGACAGGGAAAGCGGCGGTCTACAATGAGCAGTTCTTC. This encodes CASTGTGKAAVYNEQFF.

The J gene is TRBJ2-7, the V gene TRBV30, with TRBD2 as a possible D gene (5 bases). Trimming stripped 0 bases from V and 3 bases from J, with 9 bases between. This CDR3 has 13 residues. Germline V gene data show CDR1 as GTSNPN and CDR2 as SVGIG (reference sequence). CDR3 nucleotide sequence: TGTGCCTGGAGTGTAGGTGAGGGCTACGAGCAGTACTTC. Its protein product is CAWSVGEGYEQYF.